Shown below are 22 T cell receptor beta chains from a single sample sequenced in a study of blood T cell repertoires in COVID-19. Libraries were prepared by immunoSEQ multiplex PCR; TCRdb keeps only in-frame clonotypes and omits some of them. The data contain 88,000 or so clones, about 86% of them seen just once; the ten biggest clones take up 6.5% to 9%. Material: peripheral blood. Source of these receptors: a man aged 55-75 years with acute or convalescent COVID-19.

The rearrangement links TRBV11-2 to TRBJ2-2; 8 bases align to TRBD2. CDR3 length: 17 residues. The J segment lost 4 bases and the V segment lost 5 bases, leaving 12 bases of the junction unmatched. CDR1 is SGHAT, CDR2 FQNNGV, per germline. CDR3 coding DNA: TGTGCCAGCAGCCCCCGCTGGGCGGGGGGCTCCACCGGGGAGCTGTTTTTT. It yields the protein CASSPRWAGGSTGELFF.

The J gene is TRBJ2-5, the V gene TRBV5-6; possible D gene TRBD2, 6 bases. The CDR3 is made up of 14 amino acids. Trimming cost V 3 bases and J 5 bases, with 14 bases left between them. The germline V gene encodes CDR1 SGHDT and CDR2 YYEEEE. In nucleotides, the CDR3 is TGTGCCAGCAGCTGGGACTTATCTGGGGAGACCCAGTACTTC. As protein: CASSWDLSGETQYF.

This clone was counted a single time. The chain carries TRBV19 and TRBJ1-2; a possible D gene is TRBD1 (5 bases). Trimming shortened V by 3 bases and J by 5 bases, and 16 bases separated the two germline ends. The CDR3 spans 15 residues. CDR1 is LNHDA and CDR2 is SQIVND in the germline V gene (reference sequence). The CDR3 here is CASSIGPGSIYGYTF. The DNA of the CDR3 is TGTGCCAGTAGTATCGGACCAGGGTCGATTTATGGCTACACCTTC.

The CDR3 region is CASSDDGWANTEAFF. In DNA form, the CDR3 reads TGTGCCAGCAGTGACGATGGGTGGGCGAACACTGAAGCTTTCTTT. The V call is TRBV6-4, the J call TRBJ1-1; no firm D call. Germline V gene sequence: CDR1 MRHNA, CDR2 SNTAGT. V dropped 2 bases and J dropped 1 base, with 11 bases sitting between them. The CDR3 length is 15 residues.

The chain employs TRBV15 and TRBJ1-4, with unresolved D. V gave up 3 bases and J gave up 8 bases, with 16 bases separating them. The germline V gene has CDR1 LNHNV and CDR2 YYDKDF (reference sequence). The CDR3 is 15 residues long. CDR3 protein: CATSRDPYPGEKLFF. The CDR3 DNA reads TGTGCCACCAGCAGGGATCCGTATCCGGGGGAAAAACTGTTTTTT.

The gene calls are TRBV3-1 (or the pseudogene TRBV3-2) and TRBJ1-2, with D tentatively TRBD1 (6 bases). This CDR3 is built from 14 residues. Germline V gives CDR1 LGHDT, CDR2 YNNKEL (reference sequence). V was cut by 3 bases and J by 7 bases, with 15 bases left in between. CDR3 in amino acids: CASSQGATRGGYTF. CDR3 nucleotide sequence: TGTGCCAGCAGCCAGGGGGCGACTCGGGGTGGCTACACCTTC.

The V gene is TRBV6-5, the J gene TRBJ2-1, with a weak D call TRBD1 (6 bases). V was shortened by 2 bases and J by 5 bases, with 16 bases between the two germline ends. The germline gives CDR1 MNHEY, CDR2 SVGAGI. The CDR3 is made up of 16 amino acids. The CDR3 sequence: CASSYHSIRTDNEQFF. CDR3 nucleotide sequence: TGTGCCAGCAGTTACCACTCGATTCGGACAGACAATGAGCAGTTCTTC.

CDR3 loop: CASSTRDRGLRETQYF. In DNA form, the CDR3 reads TGTGCCAGTAGTACACGGGACAGGGGGTTGCGCGAGACCCAGTACTTC. J is TRBJ2-5 and V is TRBV19; 11 nucleotides line up with TRBD1. This CDR3 contains 16 residues. V gave up 4 bases and J gave up 5 bases; unmatched junction bases: 9. The germline V gene has CDR1 LNHDA and CDR2 SQIVND (reference sequence).

This chain joins TRBV6-5 and TRBJ2-1; 8 bases fit TRBD2. J gave up 8 bases and V 8 bases, and 11 bases lay outside the gene matches. This CDR3 contains 14 residues. Germline assignment: CDR1 MNHEY and CDR2 SVGAGI. CDR3 nucleotide sequence: TGTGCCAGCGGTAAGCGGGAGCTAGTGTATGAGCAGTTCTTC. Translating it yields CASGKRELVYEQFF.

The rearrangement uses TRBV6-1 and TRBJ1-5, with 7 bases fitting TRBD1. There are 14 residues in the CDR3. CDR1 and CDR2 (germline): MNHNS, SASEGT. V dropped 2 bases and J dropped 6; count of bases not matched to a gene: 4. DNA for the CDR3: TGTGCCAGCAGTGAATCAGGGGGAGGTCAGCCCCAGCATTTT. It encodes CASSESGGGQPQHF.

The chain has TRBV9 and TRBJ1-5; tentatively, D is TRBD1 (6 bases). The V end was cut by 0 bases, the J end by 5 bases, with 9 bases between. Germline V gives CDR1 SGDLS, CDR2 YYNGEE. This CDR3 is 14 amino acids long. CDR3 coding DNA: TGTGCCAGCAGCGTAGGGGCAGGGGATCAGCCCCAGCATTTT. The encoded protein is CASSVGAGDQPQHF.

The chain carries TRBV29-1 and TRBJ1-4; TRBD1 aligns across 8 bases. The CDR3 contains 15 residues. The germline CDR1 and CDR2 sequences are SQVTM and ANQGSEA. V shed 4 bases, J shed 3 bases, and the junction held 7 bases outside the gene matches. The CDR3 sequence: CSVGRTGSSNEKLFF. CDR3 nucleotide sequence: TGCAGCGTTGGGAGGACAGGGTCTTCTAATGAAAAACTGTTTTTT.

V is TRBV3-1 (or the pseudogene TRBV3-2) and J is TRBJ2-2, with 10 bases lining up with TRBD1. After removal of 0 bases from V and 7 bases from J, the junction contained 8 bases not matched to a gene. Germline V lookup: CDR1 LGHDT, CDR2 YNNKEL (reference sequence). The CDR3 is made up of 17 amino acids. The CDR3 sequence is CASSQERRQGAIGELFF. The CDR3 region has the DNA TGTGCCAGCAGCCAAGAACGACGACAGGGGGCTATCGGGGAGCTGTTTTTT.

Only a few counts were recorded for this clone. The genes are TRBV2 and TRBJ2-3; D may be TRBD2 (6 bases). V lost 7 bases, J lost 0 bases, and 11 bases lay in between. Germline assignment: CDR1 SNHLY and CDR2 FYNNEI. This CDR3 region has 14 residues. The CDR3 nucleotides are TGTGCCAGCATGGGCGGGGTTAGCACAGATACGCAGTATTTT. Its translation: CASMGGVSTDTQYF.

This chain connects TRBV19 to TRBJ2-6; TRBD1 might be the D (6 bases). The CDR3 runs 15 residues. The germline CDR1 and CDR2 sequences are LNHDA and SQIVND (reference sequence). The V gene lost 11 bases and the J gene lost 3 bases, with 17 bases spanning the gap. The CDR3 DNA reads as TGTGCCCCATTCAACAGGGTTGGTGGGGCCAACGTCCTGACTTTC. It encodes CAPFNRVGGANVLTF.

This chain uses TRBV10-1 with TRBJ2-1, with D perhaps matching TRBD2 (7 bases). This CDR3 has 14 amino acids. CDR1 and CDR2 from the germline V gene are WNHNN and SYGVQD (reference sequence). V was cut by 4 bases and J by 8 bases, with 15 bases left in between. CDR3 sequence: CASSVGTKGDEQFF. The CDR3 coding sequence is TGCGCCAGCAGTGTTGGGACTAAGGGGGATGAGCAGTTCTTC.

V usage is TRBV6-5 and J usage is TRBJ1-1; unclear D gene. This CDR3 comprises 13 residues. V was pared by 10 bases and J by 0 bases, with 12 bases between. Germline V gene data show CDR1 as MNHEY and CDR2 as SVGAGI. CDR3 amino acids: CATTWALNTEAFF. CDR3 in DNA: TGTGCCACTACGTGGGCTCTGAACACTGAAGCTTTCTTT.

The chain recombines TRBV11-2 with TRBJ1-1, with 8 nucleotides matching TRBD1. The J segment lost 0 bases and the V segment lost 3 bases, leaving 6 bases of the junction unmatched. The CDR3 runs 16 residues. The V gene's germline CDR1 is SGHAT and CDR2 FQNNGV. CDR3 region: CASSLTGAKMNTEAFF. CDR3 DNA: TGTGCCAGCAGCTTGACAGGGGCTAAAATGAACACTGAAGCTTTCTTT.

The genes are TRBV24-1 and TRBJ2-1, with TRBD1 identical over 8 bases. Germline-derived CDR1 and CDR2 are KGHDR and SFDVKD. The CDR3 sequence is 14 residues long. With V trimmed by 3 bases and J by 9 bases, 6 bases remained unmatched. The CDR3 nucleotides are TGTGCCACCAGTGATGGACAGGGATGGTCTGAGCAGTTCTTC. It codes for CATSDGQGWSEQFF.

J is TRBJ2-3 and V is TRBV5-1; TRBD2 matches 14 bases. Per the germline V gene, CDR1 is SGHRS and CDR2 is YFSETQ. The CDR3 runs 15 residues. V lost 4 bases, J lost 7 bases, and 5 bases stayed unmatched. The CDR3 reads CASSSGTSGSHTQYF. In DNA form, the CDR3 reads TGCGCCAGCAGCAGCGGGACTAGCGGGAGCCATACGCAGTATTTT.

This chain links TRBV5-1 with TRBJ2-1; 7 bases map to TRBD1. Germline-derived CDR1 and CDR2 are SGHRS and YFSETQ. Trimming at V came to 4 bases and at J to 7 bases, leaving 8 bases not matched to a gene. The CDR3 covers 14 residues. This CDR3 reads CASSQWDRANEQFF. In DNA form, the CDR3 reads TGCGCCAGCAGCCAATGGGACAGAGCTAATGAGCAGTTCTTC.

The chain joins TRBV7-6 to TRBJ1-2; D is perhaps TRBD1 (6 bases). In germline, CDR1 is SGHVS, CDR2 FNYEAQ. V gave up 5 bases and J gave up 9 bases, with 13 bases separating them. This CDR3 comprises 12 residues. CDR3 in amino acids: CASSQDSWSYTF. CDR3 sequence (DNA): TGTGCCAGCAGCCAGGACAGTTGGAGCTACACCTTC.